These 18 T cell receptor beta chains were all obtained from the same sample, sequenced in a study of early T cells in non-severe SARS-CoV-2 infection. MiXCR was run by TCRdb on the 5' RACE reads, yielding one entry per CDR3 protein. This sample carries 80,000 to 95,000 distinct CDR3 sequences, 14% of them seen once, and the ten largest clones take 5% to 7%. Material: whole blood. Source of these receptors: an adult who was a healthcare worker with PCR-confirmed SARS-CoV-2 infection or an uninfected control (not recorded which).

The table lists this clonotype with a few counts. The chain employs TRBV2 and TRBJ2-2, with 8 bases that match TRBD2. This CDR3 is built from 16 residues. V shed 8 bases, J shed 0 bases, and the junction held 8 bases outside the gene matches. Germline V gene sequence: CDR1 SNHLY, CDR2 FYNNEI. CDR3 in amino acids: CASGGSGDANTGELFF. CDR3 sequence (DNA): TGTGCCAGCGGGGGTAGCGGGGACGCGAACACCGGGGAGCTGTTTTTT.

This clonotype turned up a few times. The chain couples TRBV20-1 to TRBJ2-7; tentatively, D is TRBD1 or TRBD2 (5 bases each). Germline CDR1 is DFQATT and CDR2 is SNEGSKA (reference sequence). The CDR3 is made up of 15 amino acids. Trimming removed 4 bases at V and 0 bases at J, with 16 bases between. CDR3 DNA: TGCAGTGCTAATCCCGCCGAGGGGTACTCCTACGAGCAGTACTTC. It specifies CSANPAEGYSYEQYF.

There are many counts of this clonotype. J is TRBJ2-3 and V is TRBV10-3; 9 bases agree with TRBD2. V shed 7 bases and J 2 bases; nucleotides not matched to a gene: 7. Germline values: CDR1 ENHRY, CDR2 SYGVKD. The CDR3 length is 15 residues. CDR3 DNA sequence: TGTGCCATCAAGATCGCGGGGGGGCTCACAGATACGCAGTATTTT. As protein: CAIKIAGGLTDTQYF.

The rearrangement joins TRBV27 to TRBJ2-7; unclear D gene. The CDR3 extends over 14 amino acids. With 5 bases removed from V and 2 bases from J, the gap between germline ends came to 13 bases. Germline CDR1 MNHEY, CDR2 SMNVEV (reference sequence). The DNA for the CDR3 is TGTGCCAGCAGTCCCCTTGGCAGACCCTACGAGCAGTACTTC. Residues: CASSPLGRPYEQYF.

This rearrangement joins TRBV29-1 to TRBJ2-6; D is tentatively TRBD1 or TRBD2 (5 bases each). The CDR3 has 16 residues. Germline assignment: CDR1 SQVTM and CDR2 ANQGSEA. Trimming stripped 4 bases from V and 4 bases from J, with 17 bases between. The CDR3 region has the DNA TGCAGCGTTGTCATCGGGGCCTTAGGAGGGGCCAACGTCCTGACTTTC. As protein: CSVVIGALGGANVLTF.

In this sample, this clonotype turned up many times. V and J are TRBV9 and TRBJ2-2; a possible D gene is TRBD1 (6 bases). The CDR3 sequence is 15 residues long. The V end was cut by 3 bases, the J end by 5 bases, with 14 bases between. The germline CDR1 and CDR2 sequences are SGDLS and YYNGEE. The CDR3 region has the DNA TGTGCCAGCAGCGCTGGTACAGGGACAACCGGGGAGCTGTTTTTT. The encoded protein is CASSAGTGTTGELFF.

This chain uses TRBV13 with TRBJ1-4; D might be TRBD1 (5 bases). V was cut by 0 bases and J by 3 bases, with 11 bases left in between. Germline lookup yields CDR1 PRHDT and CDR2 FYEKMQ (reference sequence). The CDR3 length is 16 residues. This CDR3 reads CASSLGRGTSNEKLFF. CDR3 nucleotides: TGTGCCAGCAGCTTAGGCCGAGGGACGTCTAATGAAAAACTGTTTTTT.

The chain recombines TRBV29-1 with TRBJ2-7; tentatively, D is TRBD1 or TRBD2 (5 bases each). Germline V gene data show CDR1 as SQVTM and CDR2 as ANQGSEA. CDR3 size: 12 residues. Trimming took 6 bases from V and 2 from J, leaving 11 bases between them. CDR3 nucleotide sequence: TGCAGCGTGGCCGGGACCACCTACGAGCAGTACTTC. It translates to CSVAGTTYEQYF.

The chain employs TRBV19 and TRBJ1-2; the match to TRBD1 covers 10 bases. V dropped 5 bases and J dropped 4; count of bases not matched to a gene: 7. Germline V lookup: CDR1 LNHDA, CDR2 SQIVND (reference sequence). CDR3 length: 15 amino acids. CDR3 amino acids: CASSASTGGAYGYTF. The CDR3 DNA sequence: TGTGCCAGTAGTGCCTCGACAGGGGGCGCCTATGGCTACACCTTC.

This clonotype was detected many times. The CDR3 DNA sequence: TGCAGTGCTACCACCGGACAGCATAGCAATCAGCCCCAGCATTTT. Protein product: CSATTGQHSNQPQHF. V gene TRBV20-1 combines with J gene TRBJ1-5, with D maybe TRBD1 (6 bases). CDR1 is DFQATT and CDR2 is SNEGSKA in the germline V gene (reference sequence). With 4 bases removed from V and 0 bases from J, the gap between germline ends came to 13 bases. This CDR3 contains 15 residues.

This clonotype was detected many times. The chain has TRBV2 and TRBJ1-5; 8 bases are a match to TRBD1. Germline V gene sequence: CDR1 SNHLY, CDR2 FYNNEI. This CDR3 is built from 14 residues. V gave up 6 bases and J gave up 5 bases; unmatched junction bases: 6. The CDR3 DNA follows: TGTGCCAGCAGCCGGACAGGGAGCGATCAGCCCCAGCATTTT. This sequence encodes CASSRTGSDQPQHF.

Only a few counts were recorded for this clonotype. The rearrangement uses TRBV3-1 and TRBJ2-3; 7 bases line up with TRBD2. This CDR3 has 16 residues. V lost 4 bases to trimming and J lost 4 bases; unmatched junction nucleotides: 11. Per germline, CDR1 LGHDT and CDR2 YNNKEL (reference sequence). DNA for the CDR3: TGTGCCAGCAGCCCCCCCTGGGAGGGGCGGGCAGATACGCAGTATTTT. Translated: CASSPPWEGRADTQYF.

This clonotype came up many times. The CDR3 nucleotides read TGCGCCAGCAGCCAAGATACTAGCCGGGAGACCCAGTACTTC. Encoded protein: CASSQDTSRETQYF. The gene calls are TRBV4-3 and TRBJ2-5; possibly TRBD2 for D (6 bases). V lost 0 bases, J lost 5 bases, and 10 bases lay in between. The CDR3 contains 14 residues. Germline V gene sequence: CDR1 LGHNA, CDR2 YSLEER.

This clonotype was seen at least ten times. The chain combines TRBV12-3 or TRBV12-4 with TRBJ1-5; D is ambiguous. This CDR3 has 16 amino acids. V was cut by 2 bases and J by 0 bases, with 11 bases left in between. The CDR3 DNA reads as TGTGCCAGCAGTTTACGGCAGGTCGATAGCAATCAGCCCCAGCATTTT. Protein: CASSLRQVDSNQPQHF.

This clonotype was seen a few times. The rearrangement links TRBV19 to TRBJ1-5; D is uncertain. V was trimmed by 4 bases and J by 0 bases, leaving 10 bases between them. CDR3 length: 15 amino acids. CDR1 and CDR2 from the germline V gene are LNHDA and SQIVND (reference sequence). The CDR3, as DNA: TGTGCCAGTAGTACAACAACCACTAGCAATCAGCCCCAGCATTTT. It encodes CASSTTTTSNQPQHF. Drawing the rest from reference TRBV19 and TRBJ1-5, the complete variable domain is DGGITQSPKYLFRKEGQNVTLSCEQNLNHDAMYWYRQDPGQGLRLIYYSQIVNDFQKGDIAEGYSVSREKKESFPLTVTSAQKNPTAFYLCASSTTTTSNQPQHFGDGTRLSIL.

This clonotype has at least ten counts. The V call is TRBV9, the J call TRBJ2-7, with 7 bases lining up with TRBD1. The trim removed 0 bases at V and 6 bases at J, leaving 9 bases unmatched. Germline loops: CDR1 SGDLS, CDR2 YYNGEE. This CDR3 spans 15 amino acids. CDR3 residues: CASSVEVRTGSEQYF. The CDR3, as DNA: TGTGCCAGCAGCGTAGAAGTTAGGACAGGCTCCGAGCAGTACTTC. The full variable domain, in which reference TRBV9 and TRBJ2-7 provide the parts outside the CDR3, is DSGVTQTPKHLITATGQRVTLRCSPRSGDLSVYWYQQSLDQGLQFLIQYYNGEERAKGNILERFSAQQFPDLHSELNLSSLELGDSALYFCASSVEVRTGSEQYFGPGTRLTVT.

The sample holds many counts of this clonotype. The J gene is TRBJ1-1, the V gene TRBV11-2, with TRBD1 matching over 9 bases. The CDR3 is 16 residues long. The V segment lost 0 bases and the J segment 4 bases; nucleotides outside the gene matches: 6. CDR1 and CDR2 from the germline V gene are SGHAT and FQNNGV. This chain's CDR3 is CASSLDKGTGPTEAFF. The CDR3 DNA is TGTGCCAGCAGCTTAGATAAGGGGACAGGGCCCACTGAAGCTTTCTTT.

Only one count was recorded for this clonotype. This chain joins TRBV27 and TRBJ2-5; D might be TRBD1 (6 bases). Per the germline V gene, CDR1 is MNHEY and CDR2 is SMNVEV (reference sequence). V lost 2 bases to trimming and J lost 5 bases, with 15 bases between them. The CDR3 totals 15 residues. The CDR3 coding sequence is TGTGCCAGCAGTTTAATGGCAGGGGTTGGGGAGACCCAGTACTTC. Residues: CASSLMAGVGETQYF.